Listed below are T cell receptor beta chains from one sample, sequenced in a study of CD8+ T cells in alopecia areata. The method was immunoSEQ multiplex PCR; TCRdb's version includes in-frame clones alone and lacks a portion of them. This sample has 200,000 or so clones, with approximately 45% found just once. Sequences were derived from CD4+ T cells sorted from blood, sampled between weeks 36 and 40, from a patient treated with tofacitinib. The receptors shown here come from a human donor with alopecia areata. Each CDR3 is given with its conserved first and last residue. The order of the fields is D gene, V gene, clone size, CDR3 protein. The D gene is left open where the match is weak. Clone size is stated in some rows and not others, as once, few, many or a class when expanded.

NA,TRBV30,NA,CAWSKGPPPQHF
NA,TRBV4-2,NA,CASSQATPYEQYF
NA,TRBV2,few,CASSAQGREAFF
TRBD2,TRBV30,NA,CAGTSGILGSYNEQFF
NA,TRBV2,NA,CASGNRHQNTEAFF
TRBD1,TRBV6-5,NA,CASSYVQDRYTEAFF
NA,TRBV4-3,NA,CASSPETRTEQYF
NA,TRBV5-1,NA,CASSLGQGGQPQHF
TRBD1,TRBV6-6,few,CASSSGTGRTGELFF
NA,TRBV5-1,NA,CASSLEATDEQYF
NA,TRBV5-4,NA,CASRVERDISYEQYF
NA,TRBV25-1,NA,CASSDPIGVTDTQYF
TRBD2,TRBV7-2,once,CASTQRTSGGRGEQFF
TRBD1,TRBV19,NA,CASSGWTGTGELFF
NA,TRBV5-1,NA,CASRHDPSYEQYF
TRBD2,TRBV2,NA,CASRTTSGMEETQYF
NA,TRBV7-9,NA,CASSRTRTDTQYF
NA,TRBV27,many,CASSLSPRVNYGYTF
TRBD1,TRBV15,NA,CATSGTGSGYTF
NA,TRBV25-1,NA,CASSENTLEQYF
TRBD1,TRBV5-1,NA,CASTGQGGFTGELFF
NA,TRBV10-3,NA,CAISGGGEAFF
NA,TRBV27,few,CASSLRSSIPKETQYF
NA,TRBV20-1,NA,CSARSMEEAFF
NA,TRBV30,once,CAWSVQARAPQHF
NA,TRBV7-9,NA,CASSATPTGANVLTF
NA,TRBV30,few,CAWSVGFYRGYTF
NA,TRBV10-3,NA,CAIGSSSYEQYF
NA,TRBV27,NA,CASSLSAGTGNTIYF
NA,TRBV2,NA,CASSRTAVNEKLFF
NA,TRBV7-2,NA,CASSHGGKQYF
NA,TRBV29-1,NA,CSVGDSYEQYF
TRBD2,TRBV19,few,CASSRSASGGYNEQFF
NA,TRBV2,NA,CASSKMGEQFF
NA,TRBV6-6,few,CASGGFRGGYTF
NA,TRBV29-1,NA,CSVDKGGNYGYTF
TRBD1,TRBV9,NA,CASSECQGADEKLFF
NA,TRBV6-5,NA,CASRSTGPTDTQYF
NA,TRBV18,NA,CASSPLADPNTGELFF
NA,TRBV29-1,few,CSVEVGVRGYTF
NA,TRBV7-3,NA,CASSLGRKEKLFF
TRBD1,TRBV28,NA,CASSRTGSADTQYF
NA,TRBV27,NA,CASSSGDGHTEAFF
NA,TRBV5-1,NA,CASSPGRGALNEQYF